Each of the 10 T cell receptor beta chains below was sequenced from the same sample in a study of T cell responses to AZD1222 COVID-19 vaccine. TCRdb's copy holds only in-frame clones and misses some; the assay was immunoSEQ multiplex PCR. The table lists 130,000 to 150,000 clones, 80% to 90% of them singletons. This sample comprised peripheral blood, obtained on day 0 of AZD1222 vaccination. The receptors shown here come from an adult in good health.

Written as DNA, the CDR3 is TGTGCCAGCAGCTTAGATCTAGCGGGAGACCCCTACAATGAGCAGTTCTTC. This sequence encodes CASSLDLAGDPYNEQFF. The chain combines TRBV11-3 with TRBJ2-1; 10 nucleotides line up with TRBD2. The germline V gene encodes CDR1 SGHNT and CDR2 YENEEA. This CDR3 has 17 residues. Trimming cost V 0 bases and J 2 bases; bases outside gene matches: 4.

J is TRBJ2-7 and V is TRBV27; unclear D gene. Germline V gene data show CDR1 as MNHEY and CDR2 as SMNVEV (reference sequence). V lost 1 base to trimming and J lost 3 bases, with 10 bases between them. The length of the CDR3 is 14 residues. Here the CDR3 reads CASSLYPINYEQYF. CDR3 bases: TGTGCCAGCAGTTTATACCCCATAAACTACGAGCAGTACTTC.

The chain combines TRBV27 with TRBJ2-4, with a weak D call TRBD2 (5 bases). The CDR3 covers 17 residues. V was trimmed by 5 bases and J by 0 bases, leaving 17 bases between them. The germline V gene encodes CDR1 MNHEY and CDR2 SMNVEV (reference sequence). As DNA, the CDR3 is TGTGCCAGCAGTCCAATTAGCCGGGATTTAGCCAAAAACATTCAGTACTTC. Its translation: CASSPISRDLAKNIQYF.

This chain connects TRBV12-3 or TRBV12-4 to TRBJ1-2; D is uncertain. With 1 base removed from V and 6 bases from J, the gap between germline ends came to 9 bases. The CDR3 runs to 13 residues. CDR3 sequence reads: CASSLGSVHGYTF. CDR3 nucleotide sequence: TGTGCCAGCAGTTTAGGAAGTGTCCATGGCTACACCTTC.

This clone was found a few times. The chain links TRBV6-5 to TRBJ1-1; the D gene is possibly TRBD1 (6 bases). The CDR3 runs to 14 residues. In germline, CDR1 is MNHEY, CDR2 SVGAGI. With 5 bases removed from V and 1 base from J, the gap between germline ends came to 11 bases. The CDR3 bases are TGTGCCAGCAGTCTCCCGGGACAGAACACTGAAGCTTTCTTT. Its translation is CASSLPGQNTEAFF.

The CDR3 reads CASSAPSGTDYNEQFF. CDR3 DNA sequence: TGTGCCAGCAGCGCCCCGAGCGGGACGGACTACAATGAGCAGTTCTTC. This chain uses TRBV9 with TRBJ2-1, with 7 bases matching TRBD2. The CDR3 totals 16 residues. The J segment lost 3 bases and the V segment lost 3 bases, leaving 9 bases of the junction unmatched. Germline loops: CDR1 SGDLS, CDR2 YYNGEE.

This clone occurred once. The V call is TRBV28, the J call TRBJ1-2, with no clear D. The CDR3 has 12 amino acids. V lost 6 bases and J 2 bases, leaving 7 bases between the germline ends. The germline V gene encodes CDR1 MDHEN and CDR2 SYDVKM. The CDR3 coding sequence is TGTGCCAGCAGGGACCGAAACTATGGCTACACCTTC. It is translated as CASRDRNYGYTF.

This clone was found once. The CDR3 DNA reads TGTGCCAGCAGCCCGACCTGGGGAGGCTCCATCTCCTACAATGAGCAGTTCTTC. Translating it yields CASSPTWGGSISYNEQFF. J is TRBJ2-1 and V is TRBV5-5, with a tentative D call TRBD2 (6 bases). Trimming pared 4 bases from V and 0 bases from J, leaving 20 bases between. This CDR3 spans 18 amino acids. From germline, CDR1 is SGHKS and CDR2 YYEKEE (reference sequence).

This rearrangement joins TRBV27 to TRBJ1-5, with TRBD1 identical over 9 bases. Losses at the gene ends were 0 bases for V and 4 bases for J; bases not matched to a gene: 4. CDR3 length: 16 amino acids. The germline V gene encodes CDR1 MNHEY and CDR2 SMNVEV (reference sequence). CDR3 nucleotides: TGTGCCAGCAGTTTATCCCCGACAGGGGGGAATCAGCCCCAGCATTTT. This codes for CASSLSPTGGNQPQHF.

The chain combines TRBV2 with TRBJ2-7; D possibly corresponds to TRBD1 (5 bases). The CDR3 totals 13 residues. Looked up from germline, CDR1 is SNHLY and CDR2 is FYNNEI. V shed 6 bases and J shed 9 bases, with 18 bases lying between them. The CDR3 spells CASRRQPGLGQYF. The CDR3 DNA is TGTGCCAGCAGACGACAACCAGGGTTAGGGCAGTACTTC.